This is a list of T cell receptor beta chains from one sample in a study of human T cells and chemical hapten exposure. A single record per CDR3 protein comes from TCRdb applying MiXCR to the RACE reads. In the table there are about 100,000 distinct CDR3 sequences, approximately 11% of which are singletons. The sample was whole blood, taken in connection with sensitization to the hapten diphenylcyclopropenone (DPC). Every receptor here comes from a woman aged 40 to 49 with alopecia areata. Some clones in this sample may be carry-over from other donors' samples. Both conserved end residues are part of each CDR3.

V gene	J gene	CDR3 protein
TRBV6-2/TRBV6-3	TRBJ1-1	CASSYRAQGRTEAFF
TRBV27	TRBJ2-7	CASSSLQGGKYEQYF
TRBV12-3/TRBV12-4	TRBJ1-5	CASSVETGRNQPQHF
TRBV6-5	TRBJ1-1	CASSPTGVNTEAFF
TRBV5-1	TRBJ2-7	CASSLEAHSYEQYF
TRBV7-6	TRBJ2-1	CASSPSGTYNEQFF
TRBV19	TRBJ2-3	CASTSSGGRTDTQYF
TRBV20-1	TRBJ1-5	CSANIDSNQPQHF
TRBV2	TRBJ2-5	CASRRGGDLQETQYF
TRBV7-2	TRBJ1-1	CASSLDRGVRAFF
TRBV15	TRBJ2-1	CATSRGYGEQFF
TRBV13	TRBJ2-4	CASSFSGGAGAAKNIQYF
TRBV28	TRBJ2-3	CASSRSGSGGADQYF
TRBV30	TRBJ2-2	CACLRGRAGELFF
TRBV3-1	TRBJ1-6	CASSQTGTGGSRRNSPLHF
TRBV12-3/TRBV12-4	TRBJ2-7	CASSFSFEEQYF
TRBV27	TRBJ1-6	CASSSQGLGNSPLHF
TRBV9	TRBJ1-1	CASSVGGRNTEAFF
TRBV29-1	TRBJ2-2	CSVGKKNTGELFF
TRBV7-2	TRBJ2-7	CASSSGPPYEQYF
TRBV6-2/TRBV6-3	TRBJ2-1	CASSTGTSGRNEQFF
TRBV7-6	TRBJ1-4	CASSAHRGSNEKLFF
TRBV7-3	TRBJ2-6	CASSPNGVGPGANVLTF
TRBV12-3/TRBV12-4	TRBJ1-5	CASSLKLGSNQPQHF
TRBV7-9	TRBJ1-2	CASSDFDRGRAYGYTF
TRBV6-2/TRBV6-3	TRBJ2-7	CASTSGAYEQYF
TRBV7-6	TRBJ2-2	CASSPTAPGELFF
TRBV12-3/TRBV12-4	TRBJ1-4	CASSNRGLGNEKLFF
TRBV7-2	TRBJ1-2	CASSLIHSTDLYGYTF
TRBV18	TRBJ2-7	CASSPRTRTGYEQYF
TRBV29-1	TRBJ2-7	CSIAAGGSYEQYF
TRBV11-2	TRBJ2-5	CASSLVGSPTETQYF
TRBV7-2	TRBJ1-2	CASSLARPQRGYTF
TRBV28	TRBJ2-1	CASSRLAGVRFEQFF
TRBV28	TRBJ1-4	CASSSRLPVFAVF
TRBV20-1	TRBJ2-7	CSARGLAGVWEQYF
TRBV10-3	TRBJ1-5	CATRTGGPRQPQHF
TRBV6-6	TRBJ2-1	CASSSRTSGTYNEQFF
TRBV5-6	TRBJ1-2	CASSLNQDVYGYTF
TRBV30	TRBJ1-1	CAWSVVGGQAFF
TRBV20-1	TRBJ2-7	CSAPRQGDEQYF
TRBV12-3/TRBV12-4	TRBJ2-7	CASSQPGGSSYEQYF
TRBV29-1	TRBJ2-1	CSALGGGGSSYNEQFF
TRBV7-9	TRBJ2-7	CASSAGQGLIVLF
TRBV4-1	TRBJ1-5	CASSQDQWGNQPQHF